Detailed here is one TCR beta chain. Its antigen is currently unknown. Generated by immunoSEQ multiplex PCR, the TCRdb table keeps only in-frame clones and is missing some. The sample shows a few hundred thousand clones, 70% to 90% of them seen only once. This entry belongs to a study of cytomegalovirus exposure and HLA in healthy donors. Overall study results and limits: In the roughly 130 validation repertoires, a later analysis found that first-cohort TCR clusters tended to co-occur. There were under 200 TCR beta chains listed as cytomegalovirus-associated. A classifier reportedly called cytomegalovirus status with high sensitivity and specificity.

CDR3 size: 13 residues. The germline CDR1 and CDR2 sequences are SQVTM and ANQGSEA. This TCR came from a woman between 18 and 29 years old in good health and CMV-seronegative. The J gene is TRBJ2-5, the V gene TRBV29-1; D possibly corresponds to TRBD1 (5 bases). Material: PBMCs. The CDR3: CSVTGHNQETQYF. As DNA, the CDR3 is TGCAGTGTCACCGGACACAACCAAGAGACCCAGTACTTC.